This TCR beta chain came from a study of blood T cell repertoires in COVID-19. Study-level information: COVID-19 samples from acute and convalescent phases originated in the United States, Italy and Spain. T cells, B-cell-depleted T cells, or PBMCs supplied cDNA or gDNA.

As originally analysed: Amplification from reference gene primers served as the basis for estimated nucleated cell counts. Data came from immunoSEQ multiplex PCR; TCRdb stores just in-frame clones and leaves some out. V, J and clone size were drawn from that table, and D and trimming were deduced from the DNA. The repertoire includes about 120,000 clones, approximately 87% of them detected once, and roughly 2.1% sits in the top ten. The CDR3 runs to 17 residues. The V gene lost 3 bases and the J gene lost 1 base, with 16 bases spanning the gap. Per the germline V gene, CDR1 is KGHSH and CDR2 is LQKENI.

This chain connects TRBV18 to TRBJ1-3, with TRBD1 as a possible D gene (6 bases). This receptor was identified in a woman aged 50 to 65 with acute or convalescent COVID-19. Sequences were obtained from peripheral blood. The CDR3 loop reads CASSPDAGVGSGNTIYF. The CDR3 DNA is TGTGCCAGCTCACCGGACGCAGGGGTGGGATCTGGAAACACCATATATTTT.